The 24 T cell receptor beta chains reported below all come from one sample, sequenced in a study of blood T cell repertoires in COVID-19. Using immunoSEQ multiplex PCR, the repertoire was profiled, and TCRdb retains in-frame clones only, with some absent. The profile shows 250,000 to 350,000 clones, about 89% of them singletons. The sequenced sample consisted of peripheral blood. The receptors were sampled from a man aged 30 to 45 with acute or convalescent COVID-19.

The table lists this clone with a count of one. The J gene is TRBJ2-1, the V gene TRBV13; TRBD1 is a possible D gene (6 bases). V lost 7 bases and J lost 5, with 15 bases in between. The germline CDR1 and CDR2 sequences are PRHDT and FYEKMQ (reference sequence). The CDR3 loop spans 14 amino acids. The CDR3 spells CASNCWDTDNEQFF. The CDR3, as DNA: TGTGCCAGCAACTGCTGGGACACGGACAATGAGCAGTTCTTC.

This clone appeared a single time. J is TRBJ2-3 and V is TRBV4-1; 8 bases agree with TRBD1. Germline-derived CDR1 and CDR2 are MGHRA and YSYEKL. The CDR3 covers 16 residues. Trimming cost V 1 base and J 1 base; bases outside gene matches: 4. The CDR3 region has the DNA TGCGCCAGCAGCCAAGGGCAGGGGGCGGGCACAGATACGCAGTATTTT. This codes for CASSQGQGAGTDTQYF.

The chain joins TRBV24-1 to TRBJ1-2; D possibly corresponds to TRBD1 (5 bases). The CDR3 extends over 14 amino acids. Germline values: CDR1 KGHDR, CDR2 SFDVKD. The V end lost 5 bases, the J end lost 6 bases, and 15 bases lay between the germline ends. CDR3 residues: CATSAGGIGHGYTF. The CDR3 region has the DNA TGTGCCACCAGTGCCGGGGGAATCGGTCATGGCTACACCTTC.

The gene calls are TRBV5-4 and TRBJ2-5, with 7 nucleotides matching TRBD1. The CDR3 sequence is 14 residues long. Germline assignment: CDR1 SGHNT and CDR2 YYREEE (reference sequence). Losses at the gene ends were 3 bases for V and 3 bases for J; bases not matched to a gene: 5. The CDR3 bases are TGTGCCAGCAGCTCAGGGGGTCGGAAAGAGACCCAGTACTTC. Residues: CASSSGGRKETQYF.

The chain has TRBV25-1 and TRBJ2-3; 10 positions agree with TRBD2. J gave up 2 bases and V 4 bases, and 6 bases lay outside the gene matches. This CDR3 has 16 residues. The germline V gene has CDR1 MGHDK and CDR2 SYGVNS. Here the CDR3 DNA reads TGTGCCAGCAGTGCCTTAGCGGGGGGTCTCACAGATACGCAGTATTTT. Protein: CASSALAGGLTDTQYF.

This clone has more than one count but fewer than ten. This chain joins TRBV5-4 and TRBJ1-3; a weak D match, TRBD1 (6 bases). CDR3 size: 15 residues. V lost 3 bases to trimming and J lost 4 bases, with 14 bases between them. CDR1 SGHNT and CDR2 YYREEE come from the germline V gene (reference sequence). For the CDR3, the DNA is TGTGCCAGCAGCTCGTTGACAGGCCACGGAAACACCATATATTTT. It is translated as CASSSLTGHGNTIYF. Variable domain in full (rest from reference TRBV5-4 and TRBJ1-3): ETGVTQSPTHLIKTRGQQVTLRCSSQSGHNTVSWYQQALGQGPQFIFQYYREEENGRGNFPPRFSGLQFPNYSSELNVNALELDDSALYLCASSSLTGHGNTIYFGEGSWLTVV.

The chain couples TRBV6-6 to TRBJ2-7, with 8 bases fitting TRBD2. This CDR3 contains 15 residues. Germline V gene sequence: CDR1 MNHNY, CDR2 SVGAGI (reference sequence). Trimming removed 5 bases from V and 4 bases from J; junction bases left unmatched: 10. The CDR3 DNA reads TGTGCCAGCAGTAAATCGAGCGGGAGCCGATACGAGCAGTACTTC. Translation gives CASSKSSGSRYEQYF.

This clone was observed a handful of times. This sequence joins TRBV3-1 (or the pseudogene TRBV3-2) and TRBJ1-5, with no clear D. This CDR3 has 13 amino acids. The V gene lost 4 bases and the J gene lost 1 base, with 5 bases spanning the gap. The germline gives CDR1 LGHDT, CDR2 YNNKEL (reference sequence). The CDR3 coding sequence is TGTGCCAGCAGCCTCCAGAGCAATCAGCCCCAGCATTTT. Translating it yields CASSLQSNQPQHF.

The sample holds one count of this clone. The V and J genes are TRBV5-1 and TRBJ2-5, with TRBD2 matching 9 bases. Per the germline V gene, CDR1 is SGHRS and CDR2 is YFSETQ. Trimming cost V 4 bases and J 2 bases; bases outside gene matches: 9. CDR3 length: 16 amino acids. CDR3 coding DNA: TGCGCCAGCAGCCGGGGTAGCGGGGGTACACAAGAGACCCAGTACTTC. Protein: CASSRGSGGTQETQYF. Together with reference TRBV5-1 and TRBJ2-5, the CDR3 gives the full variable domain: KAGVTQTPRYLIKTRGQQVTLSCSPISGHRSVSWYQQTPGQGLQFLFEYFSETQRNKGNFPGRFSGRQFSNSRSEMNVSTLELGDSALYLCASSRGSGGTQETQYFGPGTRLLVL.

The chain couples TRBV5-6 to TRBJ1-3, with D hard to call. The germline V gene has CDR1 SGHDT and CDR2 YYEEEE. This CDR3 has 12 residues. V lost 2 bases and J 6 bases, leaving 6 bases between the germline ends. The CDR3 reads CASSFDKNTIYF. The CDR3 DNA follows: TGTGCCAGCAGCTTTGACAAAAACACCATATATTTT.

The chain has TRBV10-1 and TRBJ2-1, with 13 bases identical to TRBD2. The V gene end was trimmed by 5 bases and the J gene end by 7 bases; junction bases not matched to a gene: 8. CDR1 WNHNN and CDR2 SYGVQD come from the germline V gene (reference sequence). The CDR3 extends over 16 amino acids. The CDR3 DNA reads as TGCGCCAGCAGTCTTAGGACTAGCGGGAGAAAGAATGAGCAGTTCTTC. Amino acids: CASSLRTSGRKNEQFF.

V gene TRBV2 combines with J gene TRBJ1-1, with D maybe TRBD1 (5 bases). Germline-derived CDR1 and CDR2 are SNHLY and FYNNEI. CDR3 size: 14 residues. V gave up 6 bases and J gave up 1 base, with 12 bases separating them. The CDR3 sequence: CASRSGTQNTEAFF. The CDR3 coding sequence is TGTGCCAGCAGGTCCGGGACTCAGAACACTGAAGCTTTCTTT.

The chain uses TRBV7-2 and TRBJ1-2; the match to TRBD1 covers 9 bases. The ends lost 5 bases at V and 4 bases at J; junction bases unmatched: 11. The CDR3 spans 16 residues. Germline V lookup: CDR1 SGHTA, CDR2 FQGNSA. CDR3 protein: CASSPRGTGKPYGYTF. Here the CDR3 DNA reads TGTGCCAGCAGCCCCCGTGGGACAGGGAAGCCCTATGGCTACACCTTC.

The J gene is TRBJ2-7, the V gene TRBV14; 14 nucleotides match TRBD2. Looked up from germline, CDR1 is SGHDN and CDR2 is FVKESK. CDR3 size: 17 residues. Trimming at V came to 3 bases and at J to 5 bases, leaving 9 bases not matched to a gene. The CDR3 reads CASSQPGLAGVRDEQYF. The CDR3 region has the DNA TGTGCCAGCAGCCAGCCGGGACTAGCGGGAGTAAGGGACGAGCAGTACTTC.

The genes are TRBV30 and TRBJ1-1; D is possibly TRBD1 (5 bases). The CDR3 spans 15 residues. Germline CDR1 is GTSNPN and CDR2 is SVGIG (reference sequence). The V end lost 1 base, the J end lost 1 base, and 13 bases lay between the germline ends. CDR3 loop: CAWSAMEGPNTEAFF. The CDR3 nucleotides are TGTGCCTGGAGTGCTATGGAGGGACCGAACACTGAAGCTTTCTTT.

V and J are TRBV11-2 and TRBJ2-4; TRBD2 matches at 9 bases. This CDR3 is 16 amino acids long. V gave up 3 bases and J gave up 8 bases; unmatched junction bases: 11. Germline CDR1 is SGHAT and CDR2 is FQNNGV. CDR3 bases: TGTGCCAGCAGCTTTGGGGGCGGCGGGAGGGCTGACATTCAGTACTTC. Amino acid sequence: CASSFGGGGRADIQYF.

The V gene is TRBV5-8, the J gene TRBJ1-5, with D maybe TRBD1 (5 bases). The V end was cut by 2 bases, the J end by 7 bases, with 10 bases between. The germline V gene encodes CDR1 SGHTS and CDR2 YDEGEE. The CDR3 covers 13 residues. The CDR3 DNA reads as TGTGCCAGCAGCTTCCAGGGAGGGCAGCCCCAGCATTTT. Amino acids: CASSFQGGQPQHF.

The chain recombines TRBV12-3 or TRBV12-4 with TRBJ1-6; D is ambiguous. This CDR3 comprises 13 residues. V lost 5 bases to trimming and J lost 10 bases, with 12 bases between them. CDR3 DNA: TGTGCCAGCAGTCTTACTTTGAGGTCACCCCTCCACTTT. It translates to CASSLTLRSPLHF.

J is TRBJ2-2 and V is TRBV7-9; 8 bases agree with TRBD1. Germline V CDR1 and CDR2: SEHNR, FQNEAQ (reference sequence). The CDR3 sequence is 19 residues long. With V trimmed by 3 bases and J by 4 bases, 16 bases remained unmatched. This CDR3 is CASSLNWDRRTSTTGELFF. In DNA, the CDR3 is TGTGCCAGCAGCTTGAATTGGGACAGGAGAACTTCCACCACCGGGGAGCTGTTTTTT.

The chain combines TRBV5-1 with TRBJ2-6; the D gene is possibly TRBD2 (5 bases). V lost 4 bases, J lost 0 bases, and 8 bases lay in between. The length of the CDR3 is 15 residues. Germline V gives CDR1 SGHRS, CDR2 YFSETQ. CDR3 sequence: CASSRGPSGANVLTF. The CDR3 bases are TGCGCCAGCAGCAGAGGGCCCTCTGGGGCCAACGTCCTGACTTTC.

The chain has TRBV11-2 and TRBJ2-1; possible D gene TRBD1, 7 bases. CDR1 is SGHAT and CDR2 is FQNNGV in the germline V gene. V was clipped by 5 bases and J by 4 bases, with 24 bases between them. The CDR3 runs 18 residues. CDR3 protein: CASSTYRGDRVSYNEQFF. The CDR3 DNA reads TGTGCCAGCAGCACGTATCGCGGGGACAGAGTGTCATACAATGAGCAGTTCTTC.

The V gene is TRBV4-1, the J gene TRBJ1-6, with a possible D match to TRBD1 (6 bases). Germline CDR1 reads MGHRA; CDR2 reads YSYEKL. This CDR3 is 14 amino acids long. V dropped 4 bases and J dropped 8 bases, with 12 bases sitting between them. The CDR3 coding sequence is TGCGCCAGCAGCCCCGAGGGGGGGGATTCACCCCTCCACTTT. This encodes CASSPEGGDSPLHF.

This CDR3 reads CASSLAQNEQFF. For the CDR3, the DNA is TGTGCCAGCAGCTTAGCTCAGAATGAGCAGTTCTTC. The genes are TRBV11-2 and TRBJ2-1; no firm D call. The CDR3 spans 12 residues. V was clipped by 1 base and J by 7 bases, with 5 bases between them. The germline V gene encodes CDR1 SGHAT and CDR2 FQNNGV.

The gene calls are TRBV7-8 and TRBJ2-7, with 7 positions matching TRBD2. V was pared by 5 bases and J by 2 bases, with 9 bases of the junction left unmatched. From germline, CDR1 is SGHVS and CDR2 FQNEAQ. This CDR3 has 15 residues. CDR3 amino acids: CASSGEGGRTYEQYF. The CDR3 region has the DNA TGTGCCAGCAGCGGGGAGGGCGGGAGAACCTACGAGCAGTACTTC.